One sample yielded the 30 T cell receptor beta chains listed below, sequenced in a study of metastatic and nonmetastatic thyroid tumors (dated by TCRdb to 2018 to 2021). Before undergoing thyroid surgery, none of the patients had been given any kind of treatment. The method behind the library was PCR. Reads for this sample came from an Illumina HiSeq 4000. In TCRdb, the public reads were trimmed at Q25 with fastp and aligned with MiXCR, with productive beta chains retained. For this sample the table gives 30,000 or so clones, of which approximately 16% were detected only once. Approximately 4% of the sample is held by the ten biggest clonotypes. Sequences were obtained from blood. The origin of the receptors is a female donor with papillary thyroid cancer or a benign thyroid nodule (not recorded which). Some clones in this sample may be carry-over from other donors' samples.

The count of this clone is one. V gene TRBV20-1 combines with J gene TRBJ1-2; 9 nucleotides line up with TRBD1. Germline lookup yields CDR1 DFQATT and CDR2 SNEGSKA (reference sequence). The CDR3 is 15 residues long. The ends lost 0 bases at V and 5 bases at J; junction bases unmatched: 7. Written as DNA, the CDR3 is TGCAGTGCTAGAGAACCGGGACAGGGTTTTTATGGCTACACCTTC. It specifies CSAREPGQGFYGYTF.

This clone has just a few counts. Its ends do not fully match the called genes, so a read error is possible. The V call is TRBV12-3 or TRBV12-4, the J call TRBJ2-5, with 7 bases lining up with TRBD1. The CDR3 length is 15 residues. The CDR3 region has the DNA TGTGCCAGCAGCGTCCCGGGACAGCCATACAATGAGCGGTTCTTC. Translated: CASSVPGQPYNERFF.

This clone was observed many times. The V call is TRBV6-1, the J call TRBJ2-1; D tentatively fits TRBD1 or TRBD2 (5 bases each). The CDR3 runs 15 residues. Per the germline V gene, CDR1 is MNHNS and CDR2 is SASEGT. V lost 2 bases, J lost 4 bases, and 12 bases lay in between. CDR3 sequence reads: CASSELEGRYNEQFF. The CDR3 region has the DNA TGTGCCAGCAGTGAATTAGAGGGGCGATACAATGAGCAGTTCTTC.

There are many counts of this clone. The J gene is TRBJ2-1, the V gene TRBV12-3 or TRBV12-4; D gene unclear. The CDR3 spans 13 residues. The germline V and J ends were trimmed by 1 base and 7 bases, with 8 bases remaining between them. CDR3 sequence reads: CASSLGFGNEQFF. The CDR3 coding sequence is TGTGCCAGCAGTTTAGGTTTCGGGAATGAGCAGTTCTTC.

This clone was recorded at least ten times. The chain has TRBV27 and TRBJ2-7; 7 positions match TRBD2. The germline CDR1 and CDR2 sequences are MNHEY and SMNVEV (reference sequence). J lost 5 bases, V lost 1 base, and 5 bases had no gene match. This CDR3 contains 14 residues. CDR3 amino acids: CASSLWGGDDEQYF. The CDR3 DNA follows: TGTGCCAGCAGTTTATGGGGGGGGGACGACGAGCAGTACTTC.

This clone was picked up many times. This sequence joins TRBV7-9 and TRBJ2-2, with 7 bases that match TRBD2. The V gene end was trimmed by 1 base and the J gene end by 6 bases; junction bases not matched to a gene: 2. Germline loops: CDR1 SEHNR, CDR2 FQNEAQ (reference sequence). The CDR3 runs 14 residues. The CDR3 nucleotides read TGTGCCAGCAGCTTAGTAGCGGGTCCCGGGGAGCTGTTTTTT. Protein: CASSLVAGPGELFF.

This clone was counted ten times or more. The rearrangement uses TRBV24-1 and TRBJ2-1; perhaps TRBD2 as D (6 bases). Trimming shortened V by 4 bases and J by 4 bases, and 19 bases separated the two germline ends. The CDR3 has 17 amino acids. Germline V gene lookup returns CDR1 KGHDR and CDR2 SFDVKD. In DNA form, the CDR3 reads TGTGCCACCAGTGAAACCCTTGCCTCCGGGGGATACAATGAGCAGTTCTTC. Its protein is CATSETLASGGYNEQFF.

This clone was counted only a few times. V gene TRBV6-5 combines with J gene TRBJ1-2, with a possible D match to TRBD1 (6 bases). V was pared by 7 bases and J by 7 bases, with 22 bases between. The length of the CDR3 is 15 residues. CDR1 is MNHEY and CDR2 is SVGAGI in the germline V gene. The CDR3 bases are TGTGCCAGCATCAAAGGGGGGACACCCACCGGTGGCTACACCTTC. This gives the protein CASIKGGTPTGGYTF.

The V gene is TRBV9, the J gene TRBJ1-2; no definite D call. The CDR3 extends over 13 amino acids. V was cut by 6 bases and J by 4 bases, with 13 bases left in between. Germline CDR1 is SGDLS and CDR2 is YYNGEE. The CDR3 nucleotides read TGTGCCAGCAACATATCAGATACCTATGGCTACACCTTC. Its translation is CASNISDTYGYTF.

This clone was observed at least ten times. The chain recombines TRBV24-1 with TRBJ1-2; D might be TRBD1 (6 bases). Trimming pared 5 bases from V and 7 bases from J, leaving 13 bases between. CDR1 is KGHDR, CDR2 SFDVKD, per germline. The CDR3 is 13 amino acids. CDR3 nucleotides: TGTGCCACCAGTGGGACAGCGCCGGTTGGCTACACCTTC. Translated: CATSGTAPVGYTF.

This clone appeared many times. The chain recombines TRBV9 with TRBJ2-2; no firm D call. The germline V gene has CDR1 SGDLS and CDR2 YYNGEE. With 6 bases removed from V and 7 bases from J, the gap between germline ends came to 19 bases. The CDR3 extends over 15 amino acids. The CDR3 sequence: CASTRYQALDGELFF. The CDR3, as DNA: TGTGCCAGCACCAGATATCAGGCTTTGGACGGGGAGCTGTTTTTT.

The chain couples TRBV20-1 to TRBJ1-2; tentatively, D is TRBD1 (5 bases). This CDR3 has 15 residues. From germline, CDR1 is DFQATT and CDR2 SNEGSKA (reference sequence). Between the trimmed V and J ends, which lost 3 bases and 0 bases, there was a span of 14 bases. The CDR3 reads CSARVGGSTNYGYTF. The CDR3 nucleotides are TGCAGTGCTAGGGTGGGGGGATCCACTAACTATGGCTACACCTTC.

With regard to this clone: A much more abundant neighbour one base away suggests this may be a read error. The chain is built from TRBV7-9 and TRBJ2-5; the match to TRBD1 covers 8 bases. Looked up from germline, CDR1 is SEHNR and CDR2 is FQNEAQ (reference sequence). This CDR3 is built from 14 residues. CDR3 bases: TGTGCCAGCAGCCTTCGGACAGGGCAAGAGACCCAGTGCTTC. The encoded protein is CASSLRTGQETQCF.

This clone was found many times. The chain combines TRBV18 with TRBJ2-7; 13 bases are a match to TRBD2. J gave up 2 bases and V 4 bases, and 17 bases lay outside the gene matches. The germline V gene encodes CDR1 KGHSH and CDR2 LQKENI. CDR3 length: 20 residues. CDR3 nucleotide sequence: TGTGCCAGCTCACTCAAAGGGGGGTCGGGACTAGCGGGACCTACCTACGAGCAGTACTTC. Residues: CASSLKGGSGLAGPTYEQYF.

The table lists this clone with a count of one. The chain recombines TRBV11-2 with TRBJ2-7; 7 nucleotides align to TRBD1. The CDR3 spans 16 residues. CDR1 and CDR2 (germline): SGHAT, FQNNGV. V shed 5 bases, J shed 2 bases, and the junction held 12 bases outside the gene matches. CDR3 in amino acids: CASSRLDRVGTYEQYF. In nucleotides, the CDR3 is TGTGCCAGCAGCCGACTCGACAGGGTCGGAACCTACGAGCAGTACTTC. The entire variable domain, with the rest obtained from reference TRBV11-2 and TRBJ2-7, is as follows: EAGVAQSPRYKIIEKRQSVAFWCNPISGHATLYWYQQILGQGPKLLIQFQNNGVVDDSQLPKDRFSAERLKGVDSTLKIQPAKLEDSAVYLCASSRLDRVGTYEQYFGPGTRLTVT.

This clone appeared many times. The chain uses TRBV9 and TRBJ1-4; D is uncertain. The CDR3 covers 13 residues. Per the germline V gene, CDR1 is SGDLS and CDR2 is YYNGEE. V was trimmed by 0 bases and J by 7 bases, leaving 7 bases between them. In DNA form, the CDR3 reads TGTGCCAGCAGCGTAGCTCTCGGTGAAAAACTGTTTTTT. Encoded protein: CASSVALGEKLFF. The variable domain in full, with the rest retrieved from reference TRBV9 and TRBJ1-4, is DSGVTQTPKHLITATGQRVTLRCSPRSGDLSVYWYQQSLDQGLQFLIQYYNGEERAKGNILERFSAQQFPDLHSELNLSSLELGDSALYFCASSVALGEKLFFGSGTQLSVL.

Judged by abundance, this clone is medium-sized. The gene calls are TRBV20-1 and TRBJ1-4; 8 bases agree with TRBD1. With 0 bases clipped from V and 0 bases from J, the junction kept 9 bases outside the gene matches. CDR1 and CDR2 from the germline V gene are DFQATT and SNEGSKA (reference sequence). The CDR3 consists of 18 residues. CDR3: CSARDRTGRGATNEKLFF. The CDR3 bases are TGCAGTGCTAGAGATCGGACAGGGAGAGGGGCAACTAATGAAAAACTGTTTTTT.

This clone was seen repeatedly, ten times or more. The chain has TRBV20-1 and TRBJ2-5; TRBD2 aligns across 10 bases. Trimming cost V 5 bases and J 4 bases; bases outside gene matches: 13. Germline-derived CDR1 and CDR2 are DFQATT and SNEGSKA (reference sequence). CDR3 length: 16 residues. The CDR3 protein is CSAQGASGSGAETQYF. For the CDR3, the DNA is TGCAGTGCTCAGGGGGCTAGCGGGAGCGGCGCAGAGACCCAGTACTTC.

This clone was recorded many times. The CDR3 end shows no conserved phenylalanine or tryptophan, and so a read error is likely. The chain carries TRBV6-1 and TRBJ1-1; D not resolved. This CDR3 spans 13 amino acids. The V end lost 5 bases, the J end lost 1 base, and 8 bases lay between the germline ends. Germline CDR1 is MNHNS and CDR2 is SASEGT. CDR3 sequence (DNA): TGTGCCAGCAGTCCCGCAGCGAACACTGAAGCTTTCCTT. This sequence encodes CASSPAANTEAFL.

In this sample, this clone turned up a few times. At one of its ends the junction is not consistent with the germline gene, which may arise from a read error. The chain is built from TRBV20-1 and TRBJ2-7; 10 nucleotides agree with TRBD2. The CDR3 is 16 amino acids. Germline V gene lookup returns CDR1 DFQATT and CDR2 SNEGSKA (reference sequence). The CDR3 DNA reads as TGCAGTGCAAGGGCTAGCGGGAGTAAAGGGCCCTATGAGCAGTACTTC. It is translated as CSARASGSKGPYEQYF.

This clone was observed at least ten times. A clone one base away is much larger, so this may be a read error. V and J are TRBV11-2 and TRBJ2-1, with D perhaps matching TRBD2 (6 bases). The CDR3 covers 20 residues. Germline values: CDR1 SGHAT, CDR2 FQNNGV. CDR3 nucleotides: TGTGCCAGCAGCTTAGATTCCGGGACTCCACAACCCCACAGCTACGATGAGCAGTTCTTC. It is translated as CASSLDSGTPQPHSYDEQFF.

This clone has only a few counts. The gene calls are TRBV19 and TRBJ1-6, with D unclear. Trimming took 5 bases from V and 11 from J, leaving 13 bases between them. The germline V gene has CDR1 LNHDA and CDR2 SQIVND (reference sequence). CDR3 length: 13 residues. CDR3 DNA sequence: TGTGCCAGTAGTCTCCAGGTAAGTCCACCCCTCCACTTT. This gives the protein CASSLQVSPPLHF.

The sample holds a few counts of this clone. Sequence at one end of the junction differs from germline and may be a read error. The V call is TRBV12-3 or TRBV12-4, the J call TRBJ2-1; D not resolved. This CDR3 is built from 14 residues. CDR3 nucleotides: TGTGCCAGCAGCCGTTTAAACTCCAACAATGAGCAGTTCTTC. Amino acid sequence: CASSRLNSNNEQFF.

This clone showed up many times. V gene TRBV5-4 combines with J gene TRBJ2-1, with 7 nucleotides matching TRBD2. The germline gives CDR1 SGHNT, CDR2 YYREEE (reference sequence). Germline trimming cut 4 bases from V and 7 bases from J; bases unmatched to any gene: 8. This CDR3 is 14 amino acids long. CDR3 nucleotides: TGTGCCAGCAGCCGGGGCGGGAGAGGAAATGAGCAGTTCTTC. Its translation is CASSRGGRGNEQFF.

This clone was picked up many times. The V call is TRBV5-1, the J call TRBJ2-7; the match to TRBD1 covers 8 bases. V dropped 6 bases and J dropped 2; count of bases not matched to a gene: 7. The length of the CDR3 is 14 residues. Germline V lookup: CDR1 SGHRS, CDR2 YFSETQ. CDR3 sequence reads: CASNDRTGPYEQYF. The DNA for the CDR3 is TGCGCCAGCAATGACCGGACAGGGCCCTACGAGCAGTACTTC.

This clone was observed a single time. One junction end disagrees with the germline gene, perhaps due to a read error. The chain couples TRBV20-1 to TRBJ1-6, with 7 bases lining up with TRBD1. Germline lookup yields CDR1 DFQATT and CDR2 SNEGSKA (reference sequence). The CDR3 covers 12 residues. The CDR3 DNA reads TGCAGTGCTCCCGGGACAGAGGTCTCCCTCCAATTT. This encodes CSAPGTEVSLQF.

This clone has ten or more counts. The chain recombines TRBV4-1 with TRBJ2-7; 15 bases line up with TRBD2. CDR3 length equals 16 residues. V lost 5 bases to trimming and J lost 6 bases; unmatched junction nucleotides: 8. CDR1 is MGHRA and CDR2 is YSYEKL in the germline V gene. CDR3 protein: CASSSPSGLAGGEQYF. DNA for the CDR3: TGCGCCAGCAGCAGCCCCTCGGGACTAGCGGGAGGCGAGCAGTACTTC.

The table lists this clone with many counts. Here the CDR3 reads CASSQGYNSNQPQHF. For the CDR3, the DNA is TGCGCCAGCAGCCAAGGATATAATAGCAATCAGCCCCAGCATTTT. This chain connects TRBV4-1 to TRBJ1-5; D is ambiguous. The V and J ends lost 1 base and 0 bases respectively, with 7 bases between them. The CDR3 totals 15 residues. Germline assignment: CDR1 MGHRA and CDR2 YSYEKL.

This clone was recorded at least ten times. V is TRBV3-1 and J is TRBJ2-3; D is uncertain. This CDR3 is 13 amino acids long. CDR1 and CDR2 from the germline V gene are LGHDT and YNNKEL (reference sequence). The V end lost 3 bases, the J end lost 5 bases, and 9 bases lay between the germline ends. CDR3 nucleotides: TGTGCCAGCAGCCACCAATGGGGAGATACGCAGTATTTT. Translating it yields CASSHQWGDTQYF.

This clone is classed as medium-sized. The chain links TRBV5-1 to TRBJ2-7, with 10 bases that match TRBD2. The J segment lost 3 bases and the V segment lost 0 bases, leaving 6 bases of the junction unmatched. Per germline, CDR1 SGHRS and CDR2 YFSETQ. CDR3 size: 16 residues. The CDR3 DNA sequence: TGCGCCAGCAGCTTGGTTGTAGCGGGAGGATTCTACGAGCAGTACTTC. It specifies CASSLVVAGGFYEQYF. The whole variable domain, remainder taken from reference TRBV5-1 and TRBJ2-7, is KAGVTQTPRYLIKTRGQQVTLSCSPISGHRSVSWYQQTPGQGLQFLFEYFSETQRNKGNFPGRFSGRQFSNSRSEMNVSTLELGDSALYLCASSLVVAGGFYEQYFGPGTRLTVT.